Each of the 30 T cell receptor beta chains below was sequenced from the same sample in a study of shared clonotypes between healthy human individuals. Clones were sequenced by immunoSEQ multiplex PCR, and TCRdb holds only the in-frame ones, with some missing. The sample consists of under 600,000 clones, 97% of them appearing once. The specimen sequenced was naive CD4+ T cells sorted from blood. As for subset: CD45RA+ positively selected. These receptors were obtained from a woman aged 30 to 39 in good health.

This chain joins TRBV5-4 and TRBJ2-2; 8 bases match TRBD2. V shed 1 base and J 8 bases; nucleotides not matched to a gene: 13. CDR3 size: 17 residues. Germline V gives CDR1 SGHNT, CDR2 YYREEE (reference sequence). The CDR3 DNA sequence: TGTGCCAGCAGCTTGAATGGGGGAGCGGGAGTAGTGGGGGAGCTGTTTTTT. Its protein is CASSLNGGAGVVGELFF.

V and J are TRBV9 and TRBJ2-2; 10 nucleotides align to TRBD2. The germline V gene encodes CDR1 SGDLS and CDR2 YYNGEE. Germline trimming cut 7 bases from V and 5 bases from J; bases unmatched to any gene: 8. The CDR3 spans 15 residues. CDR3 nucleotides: TGTGCCAGCGGGCTAGCGGGAGTAAGGACCGGGGAGCTGTTTTTT. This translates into CASGLAGVRTGELFF.

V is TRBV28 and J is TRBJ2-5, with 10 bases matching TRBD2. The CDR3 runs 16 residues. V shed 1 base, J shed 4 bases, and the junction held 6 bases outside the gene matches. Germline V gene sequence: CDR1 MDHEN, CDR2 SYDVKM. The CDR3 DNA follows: TGTGCCAGCAGTTTATCCAGCGGGAGGGCTAGAGAGACCCAGTACTTC. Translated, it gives CASSLSSGRARETQYF.

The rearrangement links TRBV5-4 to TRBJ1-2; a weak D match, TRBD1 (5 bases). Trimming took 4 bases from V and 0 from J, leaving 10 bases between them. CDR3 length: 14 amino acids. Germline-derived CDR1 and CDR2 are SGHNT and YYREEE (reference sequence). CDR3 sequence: CASSRDGANYGYTF. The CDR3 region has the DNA TGTGCCAGCAGCCGGGACGGTGCTAACTATGGCTACACCTTC.

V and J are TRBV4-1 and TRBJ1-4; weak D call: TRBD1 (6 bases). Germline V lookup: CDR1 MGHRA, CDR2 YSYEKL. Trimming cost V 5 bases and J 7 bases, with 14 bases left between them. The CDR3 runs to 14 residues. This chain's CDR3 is CASSSQGKSEKLFF. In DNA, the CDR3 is TGCGCCAGCAGCTCTCAGGGGAAAAGTGAAAAACTGTTTTTT.

CDR3 sequence (DNA): TGTGCCAGCAGTTACGGCGGGACAGAGTCCACTGAAGCTTTCTTT. Translated, it gives CASSYGGTESTEAFF. The chain has TRBV6-5 and TRBJ1-1, with 7 positions matching TRBD1. Germline V CDR1 and CDR2: MNHEY, SVGAGI. This CDR3 has 15 amino acids. Trimming at V came to 2 bases and at J to 4 bases, leaving 7 bases not matched to a gene.

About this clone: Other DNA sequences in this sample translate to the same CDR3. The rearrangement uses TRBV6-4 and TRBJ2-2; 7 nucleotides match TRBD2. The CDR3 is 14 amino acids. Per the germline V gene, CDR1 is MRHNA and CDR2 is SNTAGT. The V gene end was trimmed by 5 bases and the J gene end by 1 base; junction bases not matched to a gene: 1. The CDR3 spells CASSPSGNTGELFF. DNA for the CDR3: TGTGCCAGCAGTCCTAGCGGGAACACCGGGGAGCTGTTTTTT.

The CDR3 loop reads CASSTSVYEQFF. The CDR3 nucleotides read TGTGCCAGCAGCACTTCCGTCTATGAGCAGTTCTTC. The chain employs TRBV28 and TRBJ2-1, with D unclear. CDR1 is MDHEN and CDR2 is SYDVKM in the germline V gene. The CDR3 totals 12 residues. V was cut by 6 bases and J by 8 bases, with 11 bases left in between.

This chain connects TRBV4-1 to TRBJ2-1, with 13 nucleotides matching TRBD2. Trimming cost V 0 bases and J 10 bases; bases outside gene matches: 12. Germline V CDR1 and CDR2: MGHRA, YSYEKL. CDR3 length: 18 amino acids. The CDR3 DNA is TGCGCCAGCAGCCAAGAACCCACTAGCGGGAGGGCTTTGCGAGAGCAGTTCTTC. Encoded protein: CASSQEPTSGRALREQFF.

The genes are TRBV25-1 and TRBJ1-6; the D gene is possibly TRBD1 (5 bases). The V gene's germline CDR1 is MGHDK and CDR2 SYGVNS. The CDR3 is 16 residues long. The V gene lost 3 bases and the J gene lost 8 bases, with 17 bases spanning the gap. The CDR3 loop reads CASSEAGGSGDSPLHF. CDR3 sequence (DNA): TGTGCCAGCAGTGAGGCGGGGGGTAGCGGGGATTCACCCCTCCACTTT.

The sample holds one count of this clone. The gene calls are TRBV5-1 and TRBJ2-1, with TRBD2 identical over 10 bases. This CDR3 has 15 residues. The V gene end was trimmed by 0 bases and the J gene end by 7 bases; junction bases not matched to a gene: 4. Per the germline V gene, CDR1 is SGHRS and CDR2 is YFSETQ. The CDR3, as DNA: TGCGCCAGCAGCTTGGCTAGCGGGAGTCGTAATGAGCAGTTCTTC. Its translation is CASSLASGSRNEQFF. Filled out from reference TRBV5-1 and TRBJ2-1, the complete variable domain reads KAGVTQTPRYLIKTRGQQVTLSCSPISGHRSVSWYQQTPGQGLQFLFEYFSETQRNKGNFPGRFSGRQFSNSRSEMNVSTLELGDSALYLCASSLASGSRNEQFFGPGTRLTVL.

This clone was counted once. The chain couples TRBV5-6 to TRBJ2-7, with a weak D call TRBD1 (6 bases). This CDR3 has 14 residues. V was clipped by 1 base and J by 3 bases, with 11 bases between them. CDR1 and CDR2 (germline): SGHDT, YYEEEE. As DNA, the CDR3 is TGTGCCAGCAGCTTGTATCTGACAGGCTACGAGCAGTACTTC. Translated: CASSLYLTGYEQYF.

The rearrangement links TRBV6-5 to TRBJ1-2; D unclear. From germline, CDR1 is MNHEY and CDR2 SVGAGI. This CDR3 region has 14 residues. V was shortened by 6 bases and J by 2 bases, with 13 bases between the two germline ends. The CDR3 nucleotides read TGTGCCAGCAGACTAAGCGGACGGAACTATGGCTACACCTTC. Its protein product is CASRLSGRNYGYTF.

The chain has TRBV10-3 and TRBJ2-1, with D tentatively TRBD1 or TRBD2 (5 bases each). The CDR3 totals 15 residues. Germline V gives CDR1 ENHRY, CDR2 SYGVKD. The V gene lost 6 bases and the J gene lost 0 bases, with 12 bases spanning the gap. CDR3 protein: CAIRDPGGSYNEQFF. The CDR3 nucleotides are TGTGCCATCAGGGACCCTGGGGGCTCCTACAATGAGCAGTTCTTC.

Here the CDR3 reads CASSPERLALNEQFF. The CDR3 DNA reads TGTGCCAGTAGCCCGGAACGACTAGCTCTCAATGAGCAGTTCTTC. The chain combines TRBV19 with TRBJ2-1, with 7 bases lining up with TRBD2. CDR1 is LNHDA and CDR2 is SQIVND in the germline V gene (reference sequence). V trimming: 6 bases; J trimming: 6 bases; junction bases outside the gene matches: 11. The CDR3 length is 15 residues. The full variable domain, rest sourced from reference TRBV19 and TRBJ2-1, is DGGITQSPKYLFRKEGQNVTLSCEQNLNHDAMYWYRQDPGQGLRLIYYSQIVNDFQKGDIAEGYSVSREKKESFPLTVTSAQKNPTAFYLCASSPERLALNEQFFGPGTRLTVL.

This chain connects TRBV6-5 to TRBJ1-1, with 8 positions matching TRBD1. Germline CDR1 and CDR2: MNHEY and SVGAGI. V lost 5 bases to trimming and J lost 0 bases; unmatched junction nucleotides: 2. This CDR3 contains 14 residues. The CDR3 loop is CASSRQGMNTEAFF. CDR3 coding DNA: TGTGCCAGCAGTCGACAGGGGATGAACACTGAAGCTTTCTTT.

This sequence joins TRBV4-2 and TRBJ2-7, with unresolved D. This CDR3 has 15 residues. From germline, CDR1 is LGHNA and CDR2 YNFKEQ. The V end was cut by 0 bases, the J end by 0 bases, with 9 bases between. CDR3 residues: CASSQDATSSYEQYF. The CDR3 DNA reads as TGTGCCAGCAGCCAAGATGCGACGAGCTCCTACGAGCAGTACTTC.

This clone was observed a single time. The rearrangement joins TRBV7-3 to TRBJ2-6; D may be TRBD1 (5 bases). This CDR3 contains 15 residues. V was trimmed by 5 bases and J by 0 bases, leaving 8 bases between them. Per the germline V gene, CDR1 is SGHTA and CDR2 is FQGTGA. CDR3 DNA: TGTGCCAGCAGCCGGACAAGCTCTGGGGCCAACGTCCTGACTTTC. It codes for CASSRTSSGANVLTF.

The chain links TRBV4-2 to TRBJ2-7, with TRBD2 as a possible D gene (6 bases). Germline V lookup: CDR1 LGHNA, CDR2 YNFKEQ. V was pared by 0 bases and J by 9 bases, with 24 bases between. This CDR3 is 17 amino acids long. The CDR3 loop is CASSQDRRGYGQYGQYF. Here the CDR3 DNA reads TGTGCCAGCAGCCAAGATCGGAGGGGATACGGCCAATATGGGCAGTACTTC.

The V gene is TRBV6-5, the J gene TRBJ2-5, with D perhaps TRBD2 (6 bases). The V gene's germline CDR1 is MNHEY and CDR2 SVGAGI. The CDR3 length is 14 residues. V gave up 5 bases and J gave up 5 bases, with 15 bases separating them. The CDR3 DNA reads TGTGCCAGCAGTCCACAACTAGCTTCGGAGACCCAGTACTTC. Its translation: CASSPQLASETQYF.

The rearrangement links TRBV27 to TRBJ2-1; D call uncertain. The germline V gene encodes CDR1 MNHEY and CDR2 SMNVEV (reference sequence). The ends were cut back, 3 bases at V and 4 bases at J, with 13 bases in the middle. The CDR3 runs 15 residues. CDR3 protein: CASSLTGSVYNEQFF. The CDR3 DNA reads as TGTGCCAGCAGTTTGACGGGTTCGGTTTACAATGAGCAGTTCTTC.

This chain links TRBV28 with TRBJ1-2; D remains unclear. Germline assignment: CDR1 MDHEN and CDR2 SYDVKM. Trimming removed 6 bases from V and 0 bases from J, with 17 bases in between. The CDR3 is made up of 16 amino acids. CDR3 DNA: TGTGCCAGCAGCTTGATCCTAGCATATACTAACTATGGCTACACCTTC. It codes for CASSLILAYTNYGYTF.

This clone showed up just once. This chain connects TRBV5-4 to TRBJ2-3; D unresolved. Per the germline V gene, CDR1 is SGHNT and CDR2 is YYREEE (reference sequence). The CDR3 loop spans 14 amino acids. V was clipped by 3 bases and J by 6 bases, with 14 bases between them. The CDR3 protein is CASSSGRLSDTQYF. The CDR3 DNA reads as TGTGCCAGCAGCTCTGGTCGCCTTTCTGATACGCAGTATTTT.

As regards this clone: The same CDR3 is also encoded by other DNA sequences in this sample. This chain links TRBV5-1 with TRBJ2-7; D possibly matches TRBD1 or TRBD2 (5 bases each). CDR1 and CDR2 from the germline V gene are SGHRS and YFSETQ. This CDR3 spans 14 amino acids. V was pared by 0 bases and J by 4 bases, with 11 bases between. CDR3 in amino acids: CASSLVGENYEQYF. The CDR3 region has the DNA TGCGCCAGCAGCTTGGTGGGGGAAAATTACGAGCAGTACTTC. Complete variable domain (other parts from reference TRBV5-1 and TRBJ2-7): KAGVTQTPRYLIKTRGQQVTLSCSPISGHRSVSWYQQTPGQGLQFLFEYFSETQRNKGNFPGRFSGRQFSNSRSEMNVSTLELGDSALYLCASSLVGENYEQYFGPGTRLTVT.

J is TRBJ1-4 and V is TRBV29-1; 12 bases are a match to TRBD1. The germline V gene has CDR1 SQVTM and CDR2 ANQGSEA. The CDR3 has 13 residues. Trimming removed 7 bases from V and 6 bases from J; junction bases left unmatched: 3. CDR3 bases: TGCAGCGCCGGGACAGGGGGCGATGAAAAACTGTTTTTT. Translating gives CSAGTGGDEKLFF.

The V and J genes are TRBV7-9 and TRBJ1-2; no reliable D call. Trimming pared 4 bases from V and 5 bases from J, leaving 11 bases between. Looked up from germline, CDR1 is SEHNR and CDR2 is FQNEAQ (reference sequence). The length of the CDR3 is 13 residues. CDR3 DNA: TGTGCCAGCAGCTATCAGACACCTTATGGCTACACCTTC. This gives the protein CASSYQTPYGYTF.

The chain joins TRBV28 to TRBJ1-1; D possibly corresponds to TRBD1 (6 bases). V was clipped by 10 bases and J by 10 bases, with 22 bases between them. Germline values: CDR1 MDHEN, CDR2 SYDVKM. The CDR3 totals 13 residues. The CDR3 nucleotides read TGTGCCATCAAAAGCAGGGGTCGAATTGGAGCTTTCTTT. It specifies CAIKSRGRIGAFF.

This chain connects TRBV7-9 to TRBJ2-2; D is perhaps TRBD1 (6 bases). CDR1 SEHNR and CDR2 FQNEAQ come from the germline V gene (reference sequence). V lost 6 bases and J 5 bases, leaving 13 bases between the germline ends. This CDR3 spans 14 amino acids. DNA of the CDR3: TGTGCCAGCAGGGGGGCCTCGGGGACCGGGGAGCTGTTTTTT. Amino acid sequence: CASRGASGTGELFF.

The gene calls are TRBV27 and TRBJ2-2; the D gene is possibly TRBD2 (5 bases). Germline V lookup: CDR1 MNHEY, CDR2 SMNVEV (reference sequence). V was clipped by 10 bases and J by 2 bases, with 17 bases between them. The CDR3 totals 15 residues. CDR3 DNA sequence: TGTGCCATATCGCGGAGCGGAATCAACACCGGGGAGCTGTTTTTT. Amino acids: CAISRSGINTGELFF.

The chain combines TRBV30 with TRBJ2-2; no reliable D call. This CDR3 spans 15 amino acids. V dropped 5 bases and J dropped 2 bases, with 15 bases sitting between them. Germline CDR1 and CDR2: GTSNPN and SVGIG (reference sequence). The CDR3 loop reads CAWQGYAINTGELFF. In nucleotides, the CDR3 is TGTGCCTGGCAAGGTTACGCGATAAACACCGGGGAGCTGTTTTTT.